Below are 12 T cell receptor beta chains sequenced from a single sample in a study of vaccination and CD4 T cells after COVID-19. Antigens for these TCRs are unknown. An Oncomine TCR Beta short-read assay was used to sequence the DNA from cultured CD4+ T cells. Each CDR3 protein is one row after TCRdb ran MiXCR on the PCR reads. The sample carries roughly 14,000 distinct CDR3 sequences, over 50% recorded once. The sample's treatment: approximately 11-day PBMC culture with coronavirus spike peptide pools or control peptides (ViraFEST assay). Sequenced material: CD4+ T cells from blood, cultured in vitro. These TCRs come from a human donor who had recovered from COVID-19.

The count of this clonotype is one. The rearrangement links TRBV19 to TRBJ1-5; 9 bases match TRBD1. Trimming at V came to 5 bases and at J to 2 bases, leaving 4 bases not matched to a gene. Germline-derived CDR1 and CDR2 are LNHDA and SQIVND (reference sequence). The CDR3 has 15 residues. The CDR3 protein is CASSVTGGGNQPQHF. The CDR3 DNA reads TGTGCCAGTAGTGTGACAGGGGGGGGCAATCAGCCCCAGCATTTT.

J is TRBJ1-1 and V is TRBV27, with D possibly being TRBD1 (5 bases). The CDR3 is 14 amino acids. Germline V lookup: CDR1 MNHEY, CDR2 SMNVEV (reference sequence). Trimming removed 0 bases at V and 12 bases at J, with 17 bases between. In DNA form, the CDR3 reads TGTGCCAGCAGTTTATCCCGTCGGGGGGGGGACTCTTTCTTT. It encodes CASSLSRRGGDSFF.

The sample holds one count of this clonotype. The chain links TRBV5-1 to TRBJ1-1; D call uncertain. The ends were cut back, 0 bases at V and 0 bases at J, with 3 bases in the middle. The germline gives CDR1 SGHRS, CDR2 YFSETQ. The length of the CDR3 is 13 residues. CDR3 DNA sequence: TGCGCCAGCAGCTTGGAGCTGAACACTGAAGCTTTCTTT. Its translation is CASSLELNTEAFF.

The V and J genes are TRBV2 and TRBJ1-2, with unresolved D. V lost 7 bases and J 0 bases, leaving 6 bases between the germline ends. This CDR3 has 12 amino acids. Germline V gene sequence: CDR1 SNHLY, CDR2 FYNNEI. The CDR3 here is CASIRANYGYTF. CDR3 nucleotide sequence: TGTGCCAGCATCAGAGCTAACTATGGCTACACCTTC.

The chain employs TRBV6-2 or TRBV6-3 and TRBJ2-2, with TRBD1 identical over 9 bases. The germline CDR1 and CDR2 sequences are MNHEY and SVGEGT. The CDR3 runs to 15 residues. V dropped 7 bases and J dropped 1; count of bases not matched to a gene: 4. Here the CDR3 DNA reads TGTGCCAGCACCACAGGGGGCCGGAACACCGGGGAGCTGTTTTTT. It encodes CASTTGGRNTGELFF.

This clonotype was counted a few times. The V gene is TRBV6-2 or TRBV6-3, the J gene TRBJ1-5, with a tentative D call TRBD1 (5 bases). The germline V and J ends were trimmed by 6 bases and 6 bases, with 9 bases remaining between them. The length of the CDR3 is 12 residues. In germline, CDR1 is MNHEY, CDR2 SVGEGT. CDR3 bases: TGTGCCAGCAGGGAGAGGGGTCAGCCCCAGCATTTT. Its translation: CASRERGQPQHF.

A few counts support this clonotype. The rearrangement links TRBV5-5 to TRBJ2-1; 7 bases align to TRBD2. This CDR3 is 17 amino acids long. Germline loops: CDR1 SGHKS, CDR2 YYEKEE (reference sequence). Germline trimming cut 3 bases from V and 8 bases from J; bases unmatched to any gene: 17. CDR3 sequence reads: CASSWGVKDPGGYEQFF. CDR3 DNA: TGTGCCAGCAGCTGGGGGGTGAAGGACCCGGGGGGTTATGAGCAGTTCTTC.

The CDR3: CASSYSTNAQYF. CDR3 nucleotide sequence: TGTGCCAGCAGTTACTCGACCAACGCGCAGTACTTC. The chain carries TRBV6-5 and TRBJ2-7, with D unresolved. The CDR3 covers 12 residues. V lost 0 bases and J lost 9, with 9 bases in between. Germline V lookup: CDR1 MNHEY, CDR2 SVGAGI.

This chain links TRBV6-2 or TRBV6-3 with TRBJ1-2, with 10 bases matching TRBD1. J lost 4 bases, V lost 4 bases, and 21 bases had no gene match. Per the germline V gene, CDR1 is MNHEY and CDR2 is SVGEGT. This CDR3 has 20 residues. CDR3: CASSSRDRGRSGGRSYGYTF. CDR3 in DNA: TGTGCCAGCAGTTCCCGGGACAGGGGCCGCTCGGGGGGTCGGAGCTATGGCTACACCTTC.

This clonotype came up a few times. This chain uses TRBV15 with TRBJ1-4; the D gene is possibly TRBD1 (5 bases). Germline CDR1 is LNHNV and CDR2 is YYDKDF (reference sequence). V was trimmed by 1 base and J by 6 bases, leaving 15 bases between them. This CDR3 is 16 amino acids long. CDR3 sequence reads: CATSRGSSGYDEKLFF. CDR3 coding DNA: TGTGCCACCAGCAGAGGATCATCAGGGTATGATGAAAAACTGTTTTTT.

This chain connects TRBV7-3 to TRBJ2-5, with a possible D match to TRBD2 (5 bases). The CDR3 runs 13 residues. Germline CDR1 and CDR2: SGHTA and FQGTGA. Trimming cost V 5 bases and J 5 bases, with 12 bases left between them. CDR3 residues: CASSLGLSETQYF. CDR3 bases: TGTGCCAGCAGCCTAGGACTTTCGGAGACCCAGTACTTC.

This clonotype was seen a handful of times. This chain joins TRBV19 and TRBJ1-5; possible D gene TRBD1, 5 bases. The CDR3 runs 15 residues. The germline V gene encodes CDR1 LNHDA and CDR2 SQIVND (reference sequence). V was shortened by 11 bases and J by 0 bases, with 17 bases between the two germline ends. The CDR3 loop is CAVRQGIYSNQPQHF. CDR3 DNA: TGTGCCGTCCGGCAGGGAATTTATAGCAATCAGCCCCAGCATTTT.